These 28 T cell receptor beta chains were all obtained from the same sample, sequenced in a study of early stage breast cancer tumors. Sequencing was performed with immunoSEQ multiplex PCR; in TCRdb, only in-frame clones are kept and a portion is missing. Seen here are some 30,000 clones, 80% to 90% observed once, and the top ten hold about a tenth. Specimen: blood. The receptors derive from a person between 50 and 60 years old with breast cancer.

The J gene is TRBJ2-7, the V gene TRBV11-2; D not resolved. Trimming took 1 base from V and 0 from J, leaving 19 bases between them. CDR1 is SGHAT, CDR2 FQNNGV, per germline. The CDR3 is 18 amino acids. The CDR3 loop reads CASSLASSGPFHSYEQYF. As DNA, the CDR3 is TGTGCCAGCAGCTTAGCCTCTTCCGGGCCATTTCACTCCTACGAGCAGTACTTC. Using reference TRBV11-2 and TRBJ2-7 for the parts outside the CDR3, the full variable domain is EAGVAQSPRYKIIEKRQSVAFWCNPISGHATLYWYQQILGQGPKLLIQFQNNGVVDDSQLPKDRFSAERLKGVDSTLKIQPAKLEDSAVYLCASSLASSGPFHSYEQYFGPGTRLTVT.

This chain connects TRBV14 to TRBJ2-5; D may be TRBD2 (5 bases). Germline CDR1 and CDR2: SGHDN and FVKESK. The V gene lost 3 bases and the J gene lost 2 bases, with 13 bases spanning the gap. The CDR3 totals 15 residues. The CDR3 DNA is TGTGCCAGCAGCCACGAGGGCTTGAGGCAAGAGACCCAGTACTTC. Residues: CASSHEGLRQETQYF.

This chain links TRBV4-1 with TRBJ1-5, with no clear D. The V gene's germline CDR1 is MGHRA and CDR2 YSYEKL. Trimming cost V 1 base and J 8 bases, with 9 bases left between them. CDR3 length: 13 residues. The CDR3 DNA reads TGCGCCAGCAGCCAAGCTGGAGCGGAGCCCCAGCATTTT. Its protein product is CASSQAGAEPQHF.

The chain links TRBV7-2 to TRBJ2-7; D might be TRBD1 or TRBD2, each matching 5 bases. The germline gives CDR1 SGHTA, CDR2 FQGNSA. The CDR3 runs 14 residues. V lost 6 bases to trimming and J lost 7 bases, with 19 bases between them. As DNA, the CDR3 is TGTGCCAGCAGTCAGGGACCGATTATTGGGGAGCAGTACTTC. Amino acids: CASSQGPIIGEQYF.

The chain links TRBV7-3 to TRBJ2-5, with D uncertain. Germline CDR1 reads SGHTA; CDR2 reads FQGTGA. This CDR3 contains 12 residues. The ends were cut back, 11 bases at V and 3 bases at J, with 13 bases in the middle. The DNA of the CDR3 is TGTGCCCCTGGCTTAGCTGAAGAGACCCAGTACTTC. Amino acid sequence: CAPGLAEETQYF.

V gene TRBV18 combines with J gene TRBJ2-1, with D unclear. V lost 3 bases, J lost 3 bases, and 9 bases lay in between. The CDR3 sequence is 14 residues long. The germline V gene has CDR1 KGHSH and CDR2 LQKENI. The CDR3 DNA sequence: TGTGCCAGCTCACCCGAAGTGGGCTACAATGAGCAGTTCTTC. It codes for CASSPEVGYNEQFF.

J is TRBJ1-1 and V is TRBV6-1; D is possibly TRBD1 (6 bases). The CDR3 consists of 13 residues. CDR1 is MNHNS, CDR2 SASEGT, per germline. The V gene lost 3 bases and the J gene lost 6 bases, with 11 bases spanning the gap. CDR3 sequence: CASSEVEGAEAFF. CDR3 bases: TGTGCCAGCAGTGAGGTGGAGGGGGCTGAAGCTTTCTTT.

The CDR3 DNA is TGTGCCAGCTCACAGGGGTTCAATCAGCCCCAGCATTTT. Translation gives CASSQGFNQPQHF. J is TRBJ1-5 and V is TRBV18; D possibly corresponds to TRBD1 (5 bases). V was trimmed by 4 bases and J by 3 bases, leaving 7 bases between them. CDR3 length equals 13 residues. Germline V gives CDR1 KGHSH, CDR2 LQKENI.

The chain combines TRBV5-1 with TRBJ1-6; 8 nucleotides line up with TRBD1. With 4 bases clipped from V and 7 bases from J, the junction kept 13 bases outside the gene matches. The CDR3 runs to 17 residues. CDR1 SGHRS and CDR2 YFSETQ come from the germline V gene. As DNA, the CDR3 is TGCGCCAGCAGCCCTATACCGAGGACAGGGCCAAATTCACCCCTCCACTTT. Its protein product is CASSPIPRTGPNSPLHF.

CDR3 DNA sequence: TGTGCCAGCAGACTCCGAAGGAACACTGAAGCTTTCTTT. Encoded protein: CASRLRRNTEAFF. V usage is TRBV27 and J usage is TRBJ1-1; no clear D gene. CDR3 size: 13 residues. Germline V CDR1 and CDR2: MNHEY, SMNVEV (reference sequence). Trimming took off 6 bases at V and 1 base at J, with 9 bases between the two ends.

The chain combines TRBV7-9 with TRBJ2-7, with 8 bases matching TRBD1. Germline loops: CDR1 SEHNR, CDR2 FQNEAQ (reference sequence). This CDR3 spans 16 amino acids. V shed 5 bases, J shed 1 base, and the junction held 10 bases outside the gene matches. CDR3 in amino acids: CASSPLDRVGSYEQYF. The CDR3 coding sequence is TGTGCCAGCAGCCCGCTGGACAGGGTCGGTTCCTACGAGCAGTACTTC.

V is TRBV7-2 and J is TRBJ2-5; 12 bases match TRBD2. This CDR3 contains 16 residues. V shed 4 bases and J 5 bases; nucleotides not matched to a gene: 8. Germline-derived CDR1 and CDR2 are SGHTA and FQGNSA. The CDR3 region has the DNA TGTGCCAGCAGCTCATCTAGCGGGAGGGCCACGGAGACCCAGTACTTC. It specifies CASSSSSGRATETQYF.

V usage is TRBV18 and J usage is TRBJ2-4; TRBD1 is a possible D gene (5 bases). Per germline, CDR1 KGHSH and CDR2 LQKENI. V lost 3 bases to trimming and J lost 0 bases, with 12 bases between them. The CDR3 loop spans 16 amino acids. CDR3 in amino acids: CASSPTGELAKNIQYF. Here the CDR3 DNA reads TGTGCCAGCTCACCCACAGGAGAGCTAGCCAAAAACATTCAGTACTTC.

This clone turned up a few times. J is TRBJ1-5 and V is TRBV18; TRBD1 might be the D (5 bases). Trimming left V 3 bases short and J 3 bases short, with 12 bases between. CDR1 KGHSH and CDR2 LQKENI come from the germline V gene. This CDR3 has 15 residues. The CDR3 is CASSPADSFNQPQHF. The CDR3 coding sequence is TGTGCCAGCTCACCTGCTGACAGCTTCAATCAGCCCCAGCATTTT.

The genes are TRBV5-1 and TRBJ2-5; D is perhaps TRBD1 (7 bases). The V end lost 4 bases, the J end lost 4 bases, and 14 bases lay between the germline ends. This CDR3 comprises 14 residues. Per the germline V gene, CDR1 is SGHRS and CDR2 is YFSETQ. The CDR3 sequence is CASSAVQGGETQYF. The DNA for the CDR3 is TGCGCCAGCAGCGCCGTCCAGGGGGGAGAGACCCAGTACTTC. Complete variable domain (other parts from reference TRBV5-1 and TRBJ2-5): KAGVTQTPRYLIKTRGQQVTLSCSPISGHRSVSWYQQTPGQGLQFLFEYFSETQRNKGNFPGRFSGRQFSNSRSEMNVSTLELGDSALYLCASSAVQGGETQYFGPGTRLLVL.

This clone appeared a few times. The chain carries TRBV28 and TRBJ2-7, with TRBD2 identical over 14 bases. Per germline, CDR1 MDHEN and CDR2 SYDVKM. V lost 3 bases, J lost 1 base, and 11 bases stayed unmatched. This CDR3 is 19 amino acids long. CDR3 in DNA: TGTGCCAGCAGTTTCGTCGGACTAGCGGGAGGCAGAACTTCCTACGAGCAGTACTTC. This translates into CASSFVGLAGGRTSYEQYF.

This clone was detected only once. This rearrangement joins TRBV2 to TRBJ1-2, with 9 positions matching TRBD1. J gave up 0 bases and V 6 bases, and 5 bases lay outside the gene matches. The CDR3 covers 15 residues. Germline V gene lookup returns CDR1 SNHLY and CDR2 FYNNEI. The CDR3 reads CASRKTGGTNYGYTF. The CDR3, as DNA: TGTGCCAGCAGAAAGACAGGGGGTACTAACTATGGCTACACCTTC.

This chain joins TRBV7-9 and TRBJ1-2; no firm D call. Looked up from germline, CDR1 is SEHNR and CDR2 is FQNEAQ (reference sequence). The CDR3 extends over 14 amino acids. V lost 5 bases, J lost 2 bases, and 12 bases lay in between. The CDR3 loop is CASSPGRSNYGYTF. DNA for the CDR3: TGTGCCAGCAGCCCCGGCAGGTCGAACTATGGCTACACCTTC. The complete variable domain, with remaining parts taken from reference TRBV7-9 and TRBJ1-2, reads DTGVSQNPRHKITKRGQNVTFRCDPISEHNRLYWYRQTLGQGPEFLTYFQNEAQLEKSRLLSDRFSAERPKGSFSTLEIQRTEQGDSAMYLCASSPGRSNYGYTFGSGTRLTVV.

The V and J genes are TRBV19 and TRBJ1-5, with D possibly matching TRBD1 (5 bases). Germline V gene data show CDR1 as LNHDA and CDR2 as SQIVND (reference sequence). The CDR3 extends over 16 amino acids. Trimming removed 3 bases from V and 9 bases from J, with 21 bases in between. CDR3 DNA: TGTGCCAGTAGTATGGTTGGCAGGGATGGCGGAAGGCCCCAGCATTTT. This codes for CASSMVGRDGGRPQHF.

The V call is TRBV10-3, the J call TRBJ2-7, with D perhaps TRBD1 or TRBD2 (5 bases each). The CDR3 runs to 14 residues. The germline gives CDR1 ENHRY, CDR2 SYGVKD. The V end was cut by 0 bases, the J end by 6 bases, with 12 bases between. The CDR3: CAISESGRAGEQYF. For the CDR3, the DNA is TGTGCCATCAGTGAGTCGGGGCGGGCGGGCGAGCAGTACTTC.

In DNA form, the CDR3 reads TGTGCCAGCAGTGAGGGACAGGGGGTAACCTACGAGCAGTACTTC. It is translated as CASSEGQGVTYEQYF. The chain recombines TRBV6-1 with TRBJ2-7; 11 positions agree with TRBD1. CDR3 length equals 15 residues. Germline lookup yields CDR1 MNHNS and CDR2 SASEGT. The junction had 3 bases not matched to a gene; V was cut back by 3 bases and J by 2 bases.

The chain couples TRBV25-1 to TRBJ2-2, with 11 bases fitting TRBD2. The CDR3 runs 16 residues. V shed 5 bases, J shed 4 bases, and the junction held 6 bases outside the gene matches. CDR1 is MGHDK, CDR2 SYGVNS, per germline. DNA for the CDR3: TGTGCCAGCAGTAAACTAGCGGGGGCCACCACCGGGGAGCTGTTTTTT. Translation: CASSKLAGATTGELFF.

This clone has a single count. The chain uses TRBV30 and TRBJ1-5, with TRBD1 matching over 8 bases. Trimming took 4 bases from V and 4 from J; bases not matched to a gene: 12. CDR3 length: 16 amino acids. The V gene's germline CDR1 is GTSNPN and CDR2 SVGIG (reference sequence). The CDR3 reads CAWTPRQGAPNQPQHF. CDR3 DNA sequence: TGTGCCTGGACCCCGCGGCAGGGGGCTCCGAATCAGCCCCAGCATTTT.

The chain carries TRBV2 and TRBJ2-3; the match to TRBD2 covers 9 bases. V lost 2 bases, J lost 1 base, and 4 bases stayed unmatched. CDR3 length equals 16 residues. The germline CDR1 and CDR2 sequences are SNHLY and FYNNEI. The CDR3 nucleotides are TGTGCCAGCAGTGAAAGGACTAGCGCCCGCACAGATACGCAGTATTTT. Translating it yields CASSERTSARTDTQYF.

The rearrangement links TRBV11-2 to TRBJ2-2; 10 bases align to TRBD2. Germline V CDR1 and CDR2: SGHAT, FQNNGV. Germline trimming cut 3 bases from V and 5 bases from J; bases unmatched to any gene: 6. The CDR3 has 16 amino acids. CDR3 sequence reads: CASSFSSGRYTGELFF. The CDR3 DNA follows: TGTGCCAGCAGCTTTTCTAGCGGGAGATATACCGGGGAGCTGTTTTTT.

The CDR3 protein is CASSQGAGQGNNEQYF. The CDR3, as DNA: TGTGCCAGCAGCCAGGGGGCGGGACAGGGGAACAACGAGCAGTACTTC. The chain recombines TRBV5-4 with TRBJ2-7; the match to TRBD1 covers 10 bases. V lost 4 bases and J lost 5; bases outside the gene matches: 12. This CDR3 comprises 16 residues. The V gene's germline CDR1 is SGHNT and CDR2 YYREEE (reference sequence).

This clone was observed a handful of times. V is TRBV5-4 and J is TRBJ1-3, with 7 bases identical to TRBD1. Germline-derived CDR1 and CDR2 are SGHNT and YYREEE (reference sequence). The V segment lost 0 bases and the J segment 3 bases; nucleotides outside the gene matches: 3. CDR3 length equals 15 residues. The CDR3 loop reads CASSLDRGLGNTIYF. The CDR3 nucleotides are TGTGCCAGCAGCTTGGACAGGGGACTTGGAAACACCATATATTTT.

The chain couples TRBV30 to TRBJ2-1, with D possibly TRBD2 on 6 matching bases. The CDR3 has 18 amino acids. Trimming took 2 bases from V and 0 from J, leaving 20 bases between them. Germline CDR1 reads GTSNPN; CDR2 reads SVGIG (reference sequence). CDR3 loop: CAWSLAGSHRFSYNEQFF. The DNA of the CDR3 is TGTGCCTGGAGTCTGGCGGGATCCCACCGCTTCTCCTACAATGAGCAGTTCTTC. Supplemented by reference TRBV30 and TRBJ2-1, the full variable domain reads SQTIHQWPATLVQPVGSPLSLECTVEGTSNPNLYWYRQAAGRGLQLLFYSVGIGQISSEVPQNLSASRPQDRQFILSSKKLLLSDSGFYLCAWSLAGSHRFSYNEQFFGPGTRLTVL.